The sequence of this T cell receptor (beta chain) was determined in a study of graft-versus-host responses after intestinal transplantation. Points from the study as a whole: The study associated peak circulating GvH clone levels with early post-transplant HvG declines.

As concerns this clone: Its antigen is undetermined.

The germline CDR1 and CDR2 sequences are SGHAT and FQNNGV. V dropped 3 bases and J dropped 0 bases, with 9 bases sitting between them. The CDR3 loop spans 15 amino acids. Clones were read by immunoSEQ multiplex PCR, and TCRdb kept only the in-frame ones, dropping some. The profile shows roughly 100,000 clones, 91% of them singletons. The TCR comes from a human donor who was the organ donor for an intestinal transplant. The chain employs TRBV11-2 and TRBJ2-1; D is ambiguous. Material: unstimulated CD4+ T cells sorted from spleen or lymph node cells, obtained before transplant. The CDR3 DNA reads as TGTGCCAGCAGCTTCGGCGGATTCTCCTACAATGAGCAGTTCTTC. It codes for CASSFGGFSYNEQFF.